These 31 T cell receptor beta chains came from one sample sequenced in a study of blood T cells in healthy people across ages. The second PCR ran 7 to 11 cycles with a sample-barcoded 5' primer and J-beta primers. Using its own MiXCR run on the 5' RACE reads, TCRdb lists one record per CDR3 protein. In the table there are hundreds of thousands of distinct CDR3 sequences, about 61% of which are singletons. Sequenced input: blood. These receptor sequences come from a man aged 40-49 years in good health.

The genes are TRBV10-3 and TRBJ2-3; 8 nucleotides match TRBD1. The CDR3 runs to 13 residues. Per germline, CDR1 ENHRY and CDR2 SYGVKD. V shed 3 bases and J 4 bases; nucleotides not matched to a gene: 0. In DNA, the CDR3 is TGTGCCATCAGTGACAGGGGGCCAGATACGCAGTATTTT. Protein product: CAISDRGPDTQYF.

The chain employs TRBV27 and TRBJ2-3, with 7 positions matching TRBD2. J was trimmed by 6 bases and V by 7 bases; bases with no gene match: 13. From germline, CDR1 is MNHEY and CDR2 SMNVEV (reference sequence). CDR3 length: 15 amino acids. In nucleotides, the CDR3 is TGTGCCAGCACCACGGCGCCCGGGGGGTTTGATACGCAGTATTTT. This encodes CASTTAPGGFDTQYF.

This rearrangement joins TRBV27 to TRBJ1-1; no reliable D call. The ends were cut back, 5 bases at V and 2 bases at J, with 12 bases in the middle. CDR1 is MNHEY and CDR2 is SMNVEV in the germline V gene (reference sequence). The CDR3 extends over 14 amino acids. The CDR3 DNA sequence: TGTGCCAGCAGTAAATTGAGGACTAACACTGAAGCTTTCTTT. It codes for CASSKLRTNTEAFF.

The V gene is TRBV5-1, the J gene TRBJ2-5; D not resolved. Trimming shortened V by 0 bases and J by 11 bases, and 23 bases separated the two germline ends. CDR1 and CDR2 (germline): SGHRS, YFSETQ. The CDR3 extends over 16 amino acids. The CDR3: CASSLATKLPLNEQYF. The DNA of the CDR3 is TGCGCCAGCAGCTTGGCCACGAAGCTCCCCCTCAATGAGCAGTACTTC.

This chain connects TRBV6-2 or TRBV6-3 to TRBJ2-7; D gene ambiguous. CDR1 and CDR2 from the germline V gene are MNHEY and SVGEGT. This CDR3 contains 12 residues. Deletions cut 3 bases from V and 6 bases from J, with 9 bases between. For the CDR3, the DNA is TGTGCCAGCAGTTATTTTAGTTCCGAGCAGTACTTC. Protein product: CASSYFSSEQYF.

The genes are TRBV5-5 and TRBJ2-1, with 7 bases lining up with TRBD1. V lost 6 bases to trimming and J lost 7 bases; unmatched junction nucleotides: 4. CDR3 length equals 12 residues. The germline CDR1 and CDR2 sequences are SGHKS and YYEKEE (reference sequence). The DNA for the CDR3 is TGTGCCAGCATATTACAGGGGAATGAGCAGTTCTTC. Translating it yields CASILQGNEQFF.

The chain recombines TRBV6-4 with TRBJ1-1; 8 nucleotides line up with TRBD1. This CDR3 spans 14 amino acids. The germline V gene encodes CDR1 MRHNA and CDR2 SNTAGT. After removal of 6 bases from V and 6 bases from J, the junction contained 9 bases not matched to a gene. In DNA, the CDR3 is TGTGCCAGCAGGAAGAGGCAGGGGGCTGCTGAAGCTTTCTTT. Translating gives CASRKRQGAAEAFF.

The CDR3 nucleotides read TGCGCCAGCATAGAAGGACTGGACAGGGGAGCATTAACGCGTGGCTACACCTTC. Its protein is CASIEGLDRGALTRGYTF. The chain links TRBV5-1 to TRBJ1-2, with 9 bases matching TRBD1. Looked up from germline, CDR1 is SGHRS and CDR2 is YFSETQ. The trim removed 6 bases at V and 7 bases at J, leaving 22 bases unmatched. The CDR3 covers 18 residues.

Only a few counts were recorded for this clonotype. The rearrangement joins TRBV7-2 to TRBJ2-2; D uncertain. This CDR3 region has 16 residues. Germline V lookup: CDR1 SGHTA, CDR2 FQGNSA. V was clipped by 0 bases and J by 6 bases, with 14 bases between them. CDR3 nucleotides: TGTGCCAGCAGCTTAGCGCTCCTACAGCTTGCCGGGGAGCTGTTTTTT. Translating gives CASSLALLQLAGELFF.

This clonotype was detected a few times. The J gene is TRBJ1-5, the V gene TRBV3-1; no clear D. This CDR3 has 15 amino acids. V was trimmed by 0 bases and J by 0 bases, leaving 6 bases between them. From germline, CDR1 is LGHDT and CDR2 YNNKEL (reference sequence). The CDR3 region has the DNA TGTGCCAGCAGCCAAGATTTGGGTAGCAATCAGCCCCAGCATTTT. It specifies CASSQDLGSNQPQHF.

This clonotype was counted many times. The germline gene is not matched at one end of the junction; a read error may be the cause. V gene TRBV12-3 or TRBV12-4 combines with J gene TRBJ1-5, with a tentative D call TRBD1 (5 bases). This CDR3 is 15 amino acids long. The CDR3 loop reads CASSRTGDSNQPQHF. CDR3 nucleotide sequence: TGCGCCAGCAGCAGAACAGGAGATAGCAATCAGCCCCAGCATTTT.

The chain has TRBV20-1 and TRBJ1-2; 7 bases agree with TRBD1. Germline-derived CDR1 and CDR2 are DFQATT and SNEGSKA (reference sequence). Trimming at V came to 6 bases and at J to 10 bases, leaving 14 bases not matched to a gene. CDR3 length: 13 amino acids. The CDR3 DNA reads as TGCAGTGCGTTAAAGGGGGCGTCTTTAGTCTACACCTTC. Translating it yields CSALKGASLVYTF.

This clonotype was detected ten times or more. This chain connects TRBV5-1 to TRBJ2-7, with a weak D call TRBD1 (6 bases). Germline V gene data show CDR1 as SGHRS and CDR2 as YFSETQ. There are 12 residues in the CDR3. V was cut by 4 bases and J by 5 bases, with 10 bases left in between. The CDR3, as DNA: TGCGCCAGCAGCCTTGACAGGAACGAGCAGTACTTC. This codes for CASSLDRNEQYF. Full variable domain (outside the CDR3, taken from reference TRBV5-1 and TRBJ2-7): KAGVTQTPRYLIKTRGQQVTLSCSPISGHRSVSWYQQTPGQGLQFLFEYFSETQRNKGNFPGRFSGRQFSNSRSEMNVSTLELGDSALYLCASSLDRNEQYFGPGTRLTVT.

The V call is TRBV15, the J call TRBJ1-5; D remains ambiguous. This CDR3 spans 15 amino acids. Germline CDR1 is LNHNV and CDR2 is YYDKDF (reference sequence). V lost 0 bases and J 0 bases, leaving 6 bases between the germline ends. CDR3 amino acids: CATSRDLVSNQPQHF. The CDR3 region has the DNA TGTGCCACCAGCAGAGATCTGGTTAGCAATCAGCCCCAGCATTTT.

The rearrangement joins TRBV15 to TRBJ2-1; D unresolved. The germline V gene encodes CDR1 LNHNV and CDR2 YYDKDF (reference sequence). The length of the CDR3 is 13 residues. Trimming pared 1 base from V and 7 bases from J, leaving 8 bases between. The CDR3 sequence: CATSRALGNEQFF. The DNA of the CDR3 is TGTGCCACCAGCAGAGCGCTAGGGAATGAGCAGTTCTTC.

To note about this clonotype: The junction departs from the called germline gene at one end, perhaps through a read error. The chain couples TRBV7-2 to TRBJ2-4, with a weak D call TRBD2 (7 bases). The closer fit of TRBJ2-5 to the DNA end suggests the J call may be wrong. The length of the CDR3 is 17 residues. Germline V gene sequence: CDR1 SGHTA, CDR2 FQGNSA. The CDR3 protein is CAGSPTGGLVGQETQYF. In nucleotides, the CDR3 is TGTGCCGGCAGCCCCACCGGGGGGCTGGTGGGCCAAGAGACCCAGTACTTC.

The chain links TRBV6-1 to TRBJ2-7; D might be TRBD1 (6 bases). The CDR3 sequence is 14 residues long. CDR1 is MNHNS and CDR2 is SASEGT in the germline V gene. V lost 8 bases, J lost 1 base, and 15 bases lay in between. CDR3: CASEQGPRSYEQYF. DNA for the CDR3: TGTGCCAGCGAACAGGGTCCACGGTCCTACGAGCAGTACTTC.

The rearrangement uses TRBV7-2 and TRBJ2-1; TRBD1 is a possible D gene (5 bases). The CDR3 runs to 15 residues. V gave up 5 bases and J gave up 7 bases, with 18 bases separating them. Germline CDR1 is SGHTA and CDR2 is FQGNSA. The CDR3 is CASSPVVGQMNEQFF. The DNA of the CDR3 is TGTGCCAGCAGCCCGGTTGTGGGGCAAATGAATGAGCAGTTCTTC.

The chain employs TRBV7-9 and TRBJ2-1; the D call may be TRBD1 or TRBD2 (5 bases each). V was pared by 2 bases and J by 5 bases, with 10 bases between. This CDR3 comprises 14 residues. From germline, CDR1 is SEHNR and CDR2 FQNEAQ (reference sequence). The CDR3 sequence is CASSLPRGDNEQFF. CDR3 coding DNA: TGTGCCAGCAGCTTACCTCGGGGCGACAATGAGCAGTTCTTC.

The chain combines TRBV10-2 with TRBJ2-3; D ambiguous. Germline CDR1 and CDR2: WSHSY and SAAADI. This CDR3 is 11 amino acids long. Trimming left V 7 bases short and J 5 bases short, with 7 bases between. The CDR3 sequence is CASTVKDTQYF. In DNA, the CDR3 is TGCGCCAGCACTGTCAAAGATACGCAGTATTTT.

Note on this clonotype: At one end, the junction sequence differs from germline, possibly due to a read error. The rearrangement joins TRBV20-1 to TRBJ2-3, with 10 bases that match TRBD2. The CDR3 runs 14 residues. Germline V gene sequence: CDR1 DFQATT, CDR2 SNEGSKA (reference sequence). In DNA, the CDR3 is TGCAGTGGGTTAAGCGGGGGGGCCGCAGACACGCAGTATTTT. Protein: CSGLSGGAADTQYF.

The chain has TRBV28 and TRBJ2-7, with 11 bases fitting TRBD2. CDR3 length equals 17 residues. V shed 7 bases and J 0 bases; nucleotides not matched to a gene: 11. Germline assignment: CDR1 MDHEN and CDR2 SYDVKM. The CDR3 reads CASNPPGLADSSYEQYF. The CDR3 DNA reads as TGTGCCAGCAATCCGCCGGGACTAGCGGATAGCTCCTACGAGCAGTACTTC.

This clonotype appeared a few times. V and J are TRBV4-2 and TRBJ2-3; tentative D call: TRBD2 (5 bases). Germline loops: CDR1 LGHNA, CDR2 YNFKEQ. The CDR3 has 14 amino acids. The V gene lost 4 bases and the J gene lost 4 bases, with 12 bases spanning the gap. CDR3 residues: CASSREQAADTQYF. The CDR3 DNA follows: TGTGCCAGCAGCCGAGAACAAGCGGCAGATACGCAGTATTTT.

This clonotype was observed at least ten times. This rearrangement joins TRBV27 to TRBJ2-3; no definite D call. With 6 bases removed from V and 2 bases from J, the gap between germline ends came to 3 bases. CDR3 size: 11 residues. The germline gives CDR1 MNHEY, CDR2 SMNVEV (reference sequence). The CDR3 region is CASRVTDTQYF. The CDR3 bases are TGTGCCAGCAGGGTCACAGATACGCAGTATTTT.

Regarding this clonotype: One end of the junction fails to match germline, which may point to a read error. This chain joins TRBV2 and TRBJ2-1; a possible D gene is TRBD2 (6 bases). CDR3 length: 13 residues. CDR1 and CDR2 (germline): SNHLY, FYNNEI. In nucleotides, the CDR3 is TGTGCCAGCCTCGGGGGTTATTACAAGGAGCAGTTCTTC. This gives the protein CASLGGYYKEQFF.

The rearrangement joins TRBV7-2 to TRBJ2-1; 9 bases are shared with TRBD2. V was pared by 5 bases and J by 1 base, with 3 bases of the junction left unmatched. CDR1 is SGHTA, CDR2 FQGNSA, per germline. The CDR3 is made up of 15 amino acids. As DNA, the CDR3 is TGTGCCAGCAGCGCTAGCGGGGAATCCTACAATGAGCAGTTCTTC. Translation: CASSASGESYNEQFF.

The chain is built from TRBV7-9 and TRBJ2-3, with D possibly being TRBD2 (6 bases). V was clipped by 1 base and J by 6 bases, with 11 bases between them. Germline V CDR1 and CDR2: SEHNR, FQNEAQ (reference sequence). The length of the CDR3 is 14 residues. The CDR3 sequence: CASSLVLDYDTQYF. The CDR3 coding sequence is TGTGCCAGCAGCTTAGTGCTGGACTACGATACGCAGTATTTT.

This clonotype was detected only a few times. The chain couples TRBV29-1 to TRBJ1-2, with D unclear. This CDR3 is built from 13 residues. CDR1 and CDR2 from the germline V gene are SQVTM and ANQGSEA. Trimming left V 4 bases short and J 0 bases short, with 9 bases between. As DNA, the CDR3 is TGCAGCGTTGTTGTCAATACTAACTATGGCTACACCTTC. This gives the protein CSVVVNTNYGYTF.

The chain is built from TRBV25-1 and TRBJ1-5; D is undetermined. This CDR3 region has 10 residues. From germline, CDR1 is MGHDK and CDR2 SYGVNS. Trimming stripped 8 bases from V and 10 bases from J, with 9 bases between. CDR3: CASGNYPQHF. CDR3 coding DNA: TGTGCCAGCGGGAACTACCCCCAGCATTTT. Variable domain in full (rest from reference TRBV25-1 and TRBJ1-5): EADIYQTPRYLVIGTGKKITLECSQTMGHDKMYWYQQDPGMELHLIHYSYGVNSTEKGDLSSESTVSRIRTEHFPLTLESARPSHTSQYLCASGNYPQHFGDGTRLSIL.

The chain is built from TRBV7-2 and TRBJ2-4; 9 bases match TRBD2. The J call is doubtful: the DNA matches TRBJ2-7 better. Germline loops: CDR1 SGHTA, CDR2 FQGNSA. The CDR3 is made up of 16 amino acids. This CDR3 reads CASSWNAAGGPPEQYF. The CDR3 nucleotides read TGTGCCAGCAGTTGGAACGCTGCGGGAGGGCCTCCCGAGCAGTACTTC.

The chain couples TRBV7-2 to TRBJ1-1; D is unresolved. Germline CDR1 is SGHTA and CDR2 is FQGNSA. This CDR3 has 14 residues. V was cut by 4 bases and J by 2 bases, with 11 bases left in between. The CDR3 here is CASSSRITNTEAFF. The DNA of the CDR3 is TGTGCCAGCAGCTCCCGAATCACAAACACTGAAGCTTTCTTT. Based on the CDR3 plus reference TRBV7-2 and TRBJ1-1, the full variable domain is GAGVSQSPSNKVTEKGKDVELRCDPISGHTALYWYRQSLGQGLEFLIYFQGNSAPDKSGLPSDRFSAERTGGSVSTLTIQRTQQEDSAVYLCASSSRITNTEAFFGQGTRLTVV.